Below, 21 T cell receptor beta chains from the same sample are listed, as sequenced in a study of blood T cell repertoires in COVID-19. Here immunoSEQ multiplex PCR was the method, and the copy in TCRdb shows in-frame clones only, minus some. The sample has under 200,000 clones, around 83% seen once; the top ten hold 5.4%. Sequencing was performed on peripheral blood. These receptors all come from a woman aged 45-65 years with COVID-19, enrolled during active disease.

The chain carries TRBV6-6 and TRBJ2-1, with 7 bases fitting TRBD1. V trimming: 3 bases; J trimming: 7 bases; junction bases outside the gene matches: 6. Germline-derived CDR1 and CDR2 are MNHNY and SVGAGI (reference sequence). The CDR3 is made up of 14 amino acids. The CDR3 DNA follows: TGTGCCAGCAGTTATGGGCAGGGGGTAAATGAGCAGTTCTTC. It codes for CASSYGQGVNEQFF.

DNA of the CDR3: TGTGCCAGCAGCTTAAGCGGGGGGGAACAAGAGACCCAGTACTTC. It translates to CASSLSGGEQETQYF. V and J are TRBV5-6 and TRBJ2-5, with 10 bases aligning to TRBD2. The V gene end was trimmed by 2 bases and the J gene end by 2 bases; junction bases not matched to a gene: 3. Germline loops: CDR1 SGHDT, CDR2 YYEEEE. This CDR3 spans 15 amino acids.

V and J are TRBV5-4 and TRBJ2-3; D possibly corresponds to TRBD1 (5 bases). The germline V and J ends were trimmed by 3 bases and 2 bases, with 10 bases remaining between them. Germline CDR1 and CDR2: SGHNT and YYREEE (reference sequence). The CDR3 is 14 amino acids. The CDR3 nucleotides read TGTGCCAGCAGCTCGGACACTTTCACAGATACGCAGTATTTT. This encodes CASSSDTFTDTQYF.

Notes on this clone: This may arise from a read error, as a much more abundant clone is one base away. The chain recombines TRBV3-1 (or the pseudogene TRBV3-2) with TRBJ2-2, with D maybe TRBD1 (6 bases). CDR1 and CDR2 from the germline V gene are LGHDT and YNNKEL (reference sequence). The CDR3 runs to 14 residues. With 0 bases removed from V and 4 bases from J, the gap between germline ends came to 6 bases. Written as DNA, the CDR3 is TGTGCCAGCAGCCAAGAGGGGGCCACCGGGGAGCTGTTTTTT. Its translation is CASSQEGATGELFF.

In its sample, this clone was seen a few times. The CDR3 DNA sequence: TGTGCCAGCAGCGAAACCGGGACAGGACGTAATTCACCCCTCCACTTT. This encodes CASSETGTGRNSPLHF. This rearrangement joins TRBV7-9 to TRBJ1-6, with 8 bases that match TRBD1. CDR3 size: 16 residues. Germline V CDR1 and CDR2: SEHNR, FQNEAQ (reference sequence). The junction had 9 bases not matched to a gene; V was cut back by 5 bases and J by 6 bases.

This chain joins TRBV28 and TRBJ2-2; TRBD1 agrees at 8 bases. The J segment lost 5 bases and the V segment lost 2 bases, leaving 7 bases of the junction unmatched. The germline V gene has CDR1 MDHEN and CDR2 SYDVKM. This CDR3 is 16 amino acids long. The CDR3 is CASSLGDRGLTGELFF. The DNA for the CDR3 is TGTGCCAGCAGTTTAGGAGACAGGGGTCTAACCGGGGAGCTGTTTTTT.

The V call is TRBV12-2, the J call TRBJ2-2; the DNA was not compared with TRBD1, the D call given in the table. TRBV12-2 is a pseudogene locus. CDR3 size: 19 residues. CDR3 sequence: CASRLAVRTGRGDTGELFF. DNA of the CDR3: TGTGCAAGTCGCTTAGCAGTTAGGACAGGGAGGGGTGACACCGGGGAGCTGTTTTTT.

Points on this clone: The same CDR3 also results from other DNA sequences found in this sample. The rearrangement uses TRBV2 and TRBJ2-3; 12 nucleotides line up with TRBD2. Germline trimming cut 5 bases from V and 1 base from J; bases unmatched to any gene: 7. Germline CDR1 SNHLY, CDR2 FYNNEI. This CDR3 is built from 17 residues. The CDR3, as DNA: TGTGCCAGCAGTAGATGGACTAGCGGGGTCGGCACAGATACGCAGTATTTT. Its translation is CASSRWTSGVGTDTQYF.

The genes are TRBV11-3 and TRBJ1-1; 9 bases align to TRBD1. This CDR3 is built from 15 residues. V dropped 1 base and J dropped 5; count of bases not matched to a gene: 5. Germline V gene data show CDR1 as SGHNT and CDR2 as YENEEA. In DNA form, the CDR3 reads TGTGCCAGCAGCTTAGGGACAGGGGCTTGGACTGAAGCTTTCTTT. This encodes CASSLGTGAWTEAFF.

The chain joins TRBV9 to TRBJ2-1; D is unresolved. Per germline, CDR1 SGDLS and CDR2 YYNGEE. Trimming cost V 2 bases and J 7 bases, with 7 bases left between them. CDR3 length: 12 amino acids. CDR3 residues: CASSVSENEQFF. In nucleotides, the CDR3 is TGTGCCAGCAGCGTGTCTGAGAATGAGCAGTTCTTC.

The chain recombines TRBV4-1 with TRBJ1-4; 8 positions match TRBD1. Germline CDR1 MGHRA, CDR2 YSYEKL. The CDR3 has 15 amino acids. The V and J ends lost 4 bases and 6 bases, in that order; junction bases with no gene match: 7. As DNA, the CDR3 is TGCGCCAGCAGCCGGCCGGACAGGGCGGATGAAAAACTGTTTTTT. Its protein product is CASSRPDRADEKLFF.

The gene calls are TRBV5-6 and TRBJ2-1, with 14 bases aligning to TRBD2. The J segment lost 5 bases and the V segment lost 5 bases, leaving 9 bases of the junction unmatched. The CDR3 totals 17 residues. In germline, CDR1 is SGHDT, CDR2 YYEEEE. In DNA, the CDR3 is TGTGCCAGCAGAACGACTAGCGGGGGGGCCGGCCACAATGAGCAGTTCTTC. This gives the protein CASRTTSGGAGHNEQFF. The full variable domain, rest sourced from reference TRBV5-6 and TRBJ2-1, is DAGVTQSPTHLIKTRGQQVTLRCSPKSGHDTVSWYQQALGQGPQFIFQYYEEEERQRGNFPDRFSGHQFPNYSSELNVNALLLGDSALYLCASRTTSGGAGHNEQFFGPGTRLTVL.

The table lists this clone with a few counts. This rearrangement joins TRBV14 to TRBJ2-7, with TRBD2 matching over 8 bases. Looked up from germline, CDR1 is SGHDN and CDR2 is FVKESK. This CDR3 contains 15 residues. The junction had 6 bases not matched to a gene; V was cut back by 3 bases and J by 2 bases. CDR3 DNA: TGTGCCAGCAGCCAGGGGACTAGTCTCGCCTACGAGCAGTACTTC. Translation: CASSQGTSLAYEQYF.

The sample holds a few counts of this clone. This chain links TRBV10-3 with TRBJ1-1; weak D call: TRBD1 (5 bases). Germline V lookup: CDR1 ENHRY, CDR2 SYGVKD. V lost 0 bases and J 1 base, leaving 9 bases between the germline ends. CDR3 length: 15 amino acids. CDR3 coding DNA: TGTGCCATCAGTGAGTCGACGGGGGGGAACACTGAAGCTTTCTTT. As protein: CAISESTGGNTEAFF.

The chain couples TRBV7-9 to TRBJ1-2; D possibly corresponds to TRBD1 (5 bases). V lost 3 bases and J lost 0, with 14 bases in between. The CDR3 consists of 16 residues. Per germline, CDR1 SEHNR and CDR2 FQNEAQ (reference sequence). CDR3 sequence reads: CASSFPPGQANYGYTF. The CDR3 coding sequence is TGTGCCAGCAGCTTCCCCCCAGGGCAGGCTAACTATGGCTACACCTTC.

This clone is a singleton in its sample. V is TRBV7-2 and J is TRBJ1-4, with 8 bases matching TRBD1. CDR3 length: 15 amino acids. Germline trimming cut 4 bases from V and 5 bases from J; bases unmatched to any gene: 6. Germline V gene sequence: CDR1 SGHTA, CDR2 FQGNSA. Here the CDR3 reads CASSSTGGANEKLFF. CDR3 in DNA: TGTGCCAGCAGCTCCACAGGGGGGGCCAATGAAAAACTGTTTTTT.

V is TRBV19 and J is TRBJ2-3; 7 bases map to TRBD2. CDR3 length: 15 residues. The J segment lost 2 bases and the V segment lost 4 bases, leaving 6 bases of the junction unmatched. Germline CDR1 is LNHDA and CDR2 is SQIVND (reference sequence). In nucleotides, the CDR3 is TGTGCCAGTAGTACCCCGGGGGGTCCCACAGATACGCAGTATTTT. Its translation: CASSTPGGPTDTQYF. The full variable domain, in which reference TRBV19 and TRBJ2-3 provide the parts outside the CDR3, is DGGITQSPKYLFRKEGQNVTLSCEQNLNHDAMYWYRQDPGQGLRLIYYSQIVNDFQKGDIAEGYSVSREKKESFPLTVTSAQKNPTAFYLCASSTPGGPTDTQYFGPGTRLTVL.

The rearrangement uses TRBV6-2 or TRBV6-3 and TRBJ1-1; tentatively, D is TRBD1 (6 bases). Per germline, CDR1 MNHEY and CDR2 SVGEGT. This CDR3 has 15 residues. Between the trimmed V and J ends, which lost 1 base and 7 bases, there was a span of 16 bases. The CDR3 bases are TGTGCCAGCAGTTACTTATTACAGGGAGGGGGTGAAGCTTTCTTT. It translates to CASSYLLQGGGEAFF.

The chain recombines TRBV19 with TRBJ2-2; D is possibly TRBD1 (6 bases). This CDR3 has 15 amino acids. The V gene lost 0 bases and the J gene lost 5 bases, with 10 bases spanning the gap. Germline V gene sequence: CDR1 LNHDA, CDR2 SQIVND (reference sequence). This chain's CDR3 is CASSIDTGLTGELFF. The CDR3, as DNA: TGTGCCAGTAGTATAGACACAGGGCTAACCGGGGAGCTGTTTTTT. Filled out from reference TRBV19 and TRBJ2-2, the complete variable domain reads DGGITQSPKYLFRKEGQNVTLSCEQNLNHDAMYWYRQDPGQGLRLIYYSQIVNDFQKGDIAEGYSVSREKKESFPLTVTSAQKNPTAFYLCASSIDTGLTGELFFGEGSRLTVL.

DNA for the CDR3: TGTGCCAGCAGCTTGGGGGGGACCAGGGTTGAGCAGTTCTTC. This gives the protein CASSLGGTRVEQFF. V and J are TRBV11-3 and TRBJ2-1; TRBD2 matches 7 bases. Looked up from germline, CDR1 is SGHNT and CDR2 is YENEEA. The CDR3 is 14 amino acids. Trimming took 3 bases from V and 9 from J; bases not matched to a gene: 8.

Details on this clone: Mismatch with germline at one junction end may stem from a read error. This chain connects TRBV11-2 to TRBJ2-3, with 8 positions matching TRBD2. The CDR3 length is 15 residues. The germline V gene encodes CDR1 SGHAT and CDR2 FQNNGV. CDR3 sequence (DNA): TGTGCCAGCAGCCTAGAAGTTAGCGGGGTGAATACGCAGTATTTT. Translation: CASSLEVSGVNTQYF. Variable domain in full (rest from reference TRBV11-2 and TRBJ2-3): EAGVAQSPRYKIIEKRQSVAFWCNPISGHATLYWYQQILGQGPKLLIQFQNNGVVDDSQLPKDRFSAERLKGVDSTLKIQPAKLEDSAVYLCASSLEVSGVNTQYFGPGTRLTVL.